The rows below give T cell receptor beta chains drawn from one sample of a study of blood T cell repertoires in COVID-19. Clones were read by immunoSEQ multiplex PCR, and TCRdb kept only the in-frame ones, dropping some. The repertoire includes approximately 240,000 clones, 79% of them detected once, and 3% to 4% sits in the top ten. The sequenced material came from peripheral blood. These receptors were obtained from a woman aged 40 to 55 with active or convalescent COVID-19. CDR3s include the opening cysteine and the closing phenylalanine or tryptophan. A D gene is named only where the DNA matches it firmly. Expanded clones are given a class, and other clones once, few, many or no size at all.

cdr3_length: 13
clone_size: NA
d_call: TRBD1
j_call: TRBJ1-5
v_call: TRBV7-3
cdr3_aa: CASSSTGDQPQHF
cdr3_nt: TGTGCCAGCAGTTCAACAGGGGATCAGCCCCAGCATTTT

cdr3_length: 17
clone_size: NA
d_call: TRBD1
j_call: TRBJ1-1
v_call: TRBV28
cdr3_aa: CASPTRDRGAMNTEAFF
cdr3_nt: TGTGCCAGCCCAACCCGAGACAGGGGGGCCATGAACACTGAAGCTTTCTTT

cdr3_length: 15
clone_size: NA
d_call: TRBD1
j_call: TRBJ1-1
v_call: TRBV10-3
cdr3_aa: CAIRATGTGTTEAFF
cdr3_nt: TGTGCCATCAGGGCGACCGGGACAGGGACAACGGAAGCTTTCTTT

cdr3_length: 13
clone_size: NA
d_call: NA
j_call: TRBJ1-6
v_call: TRBV6-5
cdr3_aa: CASMGRYNSPLHF
cdr3_nt: TGTGCCAGCATGGGGCGCTATAATTCACCCCTCCACTTT

cdr3_length: 12
clone_size: few
d_call: TRBD2
j_call: TRBJ2-7
v_call: TRBV30
cdr3_aa: CAWSVTGGGQYF
cdr3_nt: TGTGCCTGGAGTGTAACGGGGGGTGGGCAGTACTTC

cdr3_length: 16
clone_size: NA
d_call: NA
j_call: TRBJ2-5
v_call: TRBV4-1
cdr3_aa: CASSQDSGRVKETQYF
cdr3_nt: TGCGCCAGCAGCCAAGACTCGGGTCGGGTCAAAGAGACCCAGTACTTC

cdr3_length: 14
clone_size: NA
d_call: NA
j_call: TRBJ2-1
v_call: TRBV25-1
cdr3_aa: CASSEALDQNEQFF
cdr3_nt: TGTGCCAGCAGTGAAGCCCTCGATCAGAATGAGCAGTTCTTC

cdr3_length: 16
clone_size: NA
d_call: TRBD1
j_call: TRBJ2-2
v_call: TRBV28
cdr3_aa: CASSGQGPLGTGELFF
cdr3_nt: TGTGCCAGCAGTGGACAGGGGCCCCTAGGCACCGGGGAGCTGTTTTTT

cdr3_length: 17
clone_size: NA
d_call: TRBD1
j_call: TRBJ2-7
v_call: TRBV3-1/TRBV3-2
cdr3_aa: CASSQVYIRGQGSEQYF
cdr3_nt: TGTGCCAGCAGCCAAGTCTACATTCGGGGACAGGGATCCGAGCAGTACTTC

cdr3_length: 13
clone_size: NA
d_call: NA
j_call: TRBJ2-7
v_call: TRBV28
cdr3_aa: CASSSSLASEQYF
cdr3_nt: TGTGCCAGCAGTTCCTCCCTAGCGTCCGAGCAGTACTTC

cdr3_length: 15
clone_size: few
d_call: TRBD1
j_call: TRBJ2-1
v_call: TRBV30
cdr3_aa: CAWSPGTGGGDEQFF
cdr3_nt: TGTGCCTGGAGCCCCGGGACAGGGGGTGGGGATGAGCAGTTCTTC